This T cell receptor (beta chain) was sequenced for a study of control samples from healthy donors and cancer patients. This table comes from immunoSEQ multiplex PCR, and its TCRdb copy is limited to in-frame clones, with some not included. Of over 120,000 clones listed, 75% to 95% are singletons. Input material: blood. The receptor's source is a man aged 30-40 years in good health.

CDR3 in amino acids: CASNGALGDTQYF. In nucleotides, the CDR3 is TGTGCCAGTAACGGGGCCCTGGGCGATACGCAGTATTTT. The chain combines TRBV2 with TRBJ2-3; D possibly uses TRBD1 or TRBD2 (5 bases each). The ends were cut back, 9 bases at V and 6 bases at J, with 16 bases in the middle. The CDR3 consists of 13 residues. Per germline, CDR1 SNHLY and CDR2 FYNNEI.